This passage covers 10 T cell receptor beta chains from one sample sequenced in a study of OX40 agonist ivuxolimab in advanced cancers. The repertoire was sequenced with immunoSEQ multiplex PCR; TCRdb's copy has only in-frame clones and lacks some. The profile shows tens of thousands of clones, roughly 85% of them singletons. The sample here was CD4+ or CD8+ T cells sorted from blood, taken in a trial of the OX40 agonist ivuxolimab. These receptors came from an adult with an advanced solid tumor such as melanoma, head and neck, liver or kidney cancer.

The chain combines TRBV6-6 with TRBJ1-2, with TRBD1 as a possible D gene (5 bases). The CDR3 is 12 residues long. Trimming shortened V by 6 bases and J by 7 bases, and 12 bases separated the two germline ends. In germline, CDR1 is MNHNY, CDR2 SVGAGI (reference sequence). DNA of the CDR3: TGTGCCAGCAGACCCGGGACGCCTGGCTACACCTTC. This sequence encodes CASRPGTPGYTF.

The chain uses TRBV10-1 and TRBJ2-7; 7 bases align to TRBD1. V was pared by 6 bases and J by 6 bases, with 8 bases of the junction left unmatched. The CDR3 covers 13 residues. CDR1 is WNHNN, CDR2 SYGVQD, per germline (reference sequence). CDR3 in DNA: TGCGCCAGCAGCCCCCGGACAGGCAGCGAGCAGTACTTC. Amino acid sequence: CASSPRTGSEQYF.

The chain couples TRBV7-2 to TRBJ1-1; D is perhaps TRBD1 (5 bases). Germline CDR1 is SGHTA and CDR2 is FQGNSA. CDR3 length: 16 residues. The germline V and J ends were trimmed by 2 bases and 1 base, with 14 bases remaining between them. CDR3 DNA: TGTGCCAGCAGCTTAATCTCAGGGCCCCAGAACACTGAAGCTTTCTTT. As protein: CASSLISGPQNTEAFF.

This chain connects TRBV7-2 to TRBJ1-4, with D perhaps TRBD1 (6 bases). Germline V gene sequence: CDR1 SGHTA, CDR2 FQGNSA. V was clipped by 5 bases and J by 5 bases, with 15 bases between them. This CDR3 has 15 amino acids. CDR3 sequence reads: CASSERRGRNEKLFF. CDR3 in DNA: TGTGCCAGCAGCGAGCGCAGGGGCCGAAATGAAAAACTGTTTTTT.

The rearrangement links TRBV18 to TRBJ2-1; possibly TRBD1 for D (6 bases). Germline CDR1 reads KGHSH; CDR2 reads LQKENI. This CDR3 is 15 amino acids long. The germline V and J ends were trimmed by 2 bases and 6 bases, with 14 bases remaining between them. The CDR3 coding sequence is TGTGCCAGCTCACCAATGGTGGACAGTCCCAATGAGCAGTTCTTC. Translated: CASSPMVDSPNEQFF.

This rearrangement joins TRBV15 to TRBJ1-2; 11 bases are a match to TRBD1. The V gene's germline CDR1 is LNHNV and CDR2 YYDKDF (reference sequence). V dropped 4 bases and J dropped 2; count of bases not matched to a gene: 3. The CDR3 is 15 residues long. DNA of the CDR3: TGTGCCACCAGCAACCGGGACAGGGGGAACTATGGCTACACCTTC. It specifies CATSNRDRGNYGYTF.

The rearrangement uses TRBV7-9 and TRBJ1-3, with D tentatively TRBD1 (5 bases). CDR3 size: 16 residues. The germline gives CDR1 SEHNR, CDR2 FQNEAQ (reference sequence). The germline V and J ends were trimmed by 7 bases and 5 bases, with 21 bases remaining between them. In nucleotides, the CDR3 is TGTGCCAGCACCCAGTGGACGGGGGGTAGTAGAAACACCATATATTTT. It specifies CASTQWTGGSRNTIYF. Complete variable domain (other parts from reference TRBV7-9 and TRBJ1-3): DTGVSQNPRHKITKRGQNVTFRCDPISEHNRLYWYRQTLGQGPEFLTYFQNEAQLEKSRLLSDRFSAERPKGSFSTLEIQRTEQGDSAMYLCASTQWTGGSRNTIYFGEGSWLTVV.

The rearrangement links TRBV19 to TRBJ1-1; D perhaps matches TRBD1 (5 bases). Germline assignment: CDR1 LNHDA and CDR2 SQIVND (reference sequence). This CDR3 region has 12 residues. Trimming took off 5 bases at V and 12 bases at J, with 16 bases between the two ends. The CDR3 DNA is TGTGCCAGTAGTCTTCGAGGGGCGGCACCTTTCTTT. Residues: CASSLRGAAPFF.

This chain connects TRBV6-6 to TRBJ2-3; D ambiguous. The CDR3 is 15 amino acids. Germline V gene sequence: CDR1 MNHNY, CDR2 SVGAGI (reference sequence). Trimming shortened V by 6 bases and J by 0 bases, and 13 bases separated the two germline ends. DNA of the CDR3: TGTGCCAGCAGACTGGACCGAGGAAGCACAGATACGCAGTATTTT. Translated: CASRLDRGSTDTQYF.

The chain couples TRBV9 to TRBJ1-5; 7 bases match TRBD1. Germline V gene sequence: CDR1 SGDLS, CDR2 YYNGEE. The junction had 4 bases not matched to a gene; V was cut back by 4 bases and J by 0 bases. This CDR3 is 15 amino acids long. CDR3 bases: TGTGCCAGCAGCAGAGGGGGCAATAGCAATCAGCCCCAGCATTTT. Residues: CASSRGGNSNQPQHF.